The 22 T cell receptor beta chains below come from one sample, sequenced in a study of T cell responses to AZD1222 COVID-19 vaccine. Repertoires were generated with immunoSEQ multiplex PCR, while TCRdb's copy carries only in-frame clones and drops some. The data hold approximately 180,000 clones, with approximately 86% observed a single time. Specimen: peripheral blood, collected on day 0 of AZD1222 vaccination. Every receptor here comes from an adult in good health.

The rearrangement uses TRBV7-2 and TRBJ1-1; D gene unclear. V shed 1 base and J shed 6 bases, with 15 bases lying between them. Per the germline V gene, CDR1 is SGHTA and CDR2 is FQGNSA. This CDR3 contains 15 residues. CDR3 in DNA: TGTGCCAGCAGCTTAGTTGGTGCGGGGATCGCTGAAGCTTTCTTT. Translation: CASSLVGAGIAEAFF.

The chain uses TRBV7-8 and TRBJ2-2; D perhaps matches TRBD2 (7 bases). CDR3 length equals 16 residues. Germline V gene lookup returns CDR1 SGHVS and CDR2 FQNEAQ. V was trimmed by 5 bases and J by 4 bases, leaving 17 bases between them. CDR3 amino acids: CASSGGRGAGTGELFF. CDR3 sequence (DNA): TGTGCCAGCAGCGGGGGACGGGGGGCCGGCACCGGGGAGCTGTTTTTT.

The chain carries TRBV6-2 or TRBV6-3 and TRBJ2-1; 9 nucleotides line up with TRBD2. From germline, CDR1 is MNHEY and CDR2 SVGEGT. The CDR3 runs to 18 residues. The V segment lost 2 bases and the J segment 1 base; nucleotides outside the gene matches: 9. The CDR3 sequence is CASSYRGLATPSYNEQFF. The CDR3 coding sequence is TGTGCCAGCAGTTACCGCGGACTAGCGACACCTTCCTACAATGAGCAGTTCTTC.

The gene calls are TRBV19 and TRBJ1-2; D is perhaps TRBD1 (5 bases). Deletions cut 3 bases from V and 4 bases from J, with 12 bases between. This CDR3 region has 14 residues. From germline, CDR1 is LNHDA and CDR2 SQIVND (reference sequence). The DNA for the CDR3 is TGTGCCAGTAGTATGGGGCCCGACAGCTATGGCTACACCTTC. Translating it yields CASSMGPDSYGYTF.

The chain couples TRBV30 to TRBJ2-1; D unresolved. This CDR3 has 11 amino acids. Per germline, CDR1 GTSNPN and CDR2 SVGIG (reference sequence). Deletions cut 1 base from V and 5 bases from J, with 3 bases between. The CDR3 spells CAWSGDNEQFF. DNA of the CDR3: TGTGCCTGGAGTGGAGACAATGAGCAGTTCTTC.

This clone was recorded once. The rearrangement uses TRBV7-7 and TRBJ2-3; D is perhaps TRBD1 (6 bases). Trimming stripped 6 bases from V and 2 bases from J, with 15 bases between. The CDR3 has 15 amino acids. Germline V gene lookup returns CDR1 SSHAT and CDR2 FNYEAQ (reference sequence). CDR3 bases: TGTGCCAGCAGAAGGGGGACCTCCCTCACAGATACGCAGTATTTT. Translating gives CASRRGTSLTDTQYF.

V usage is TRBV19 and J usage is TRBJ2-7, with D hard to call. The CDR3 totals 16 residues. Germline V gives CDR1 LNHDA, CDR2 SQIVND (reference sequence). The V and J ends lost 4 bases and 6 bases respectively, with 22 bases between them. The CDR3 reads CASSTNFVPGKIEQYF. The CDR3 bases are TGTGCCAGTAGTACCAACTTCGTGCCGGGTAAAATCGAGCAGTACTTC.

This clone was detected once. The chain has TRBV20-1 and TRBJ1-6, with D maybe TRBD1 (5 bases). The CDR3 length is 13 residues. Trimming cost V 3 bases and J 8 bases, with 11 bases left between them. Per germline, CDR1 DFQATT and CDR2 SNEGSKA (reference sequence). The CDR3 reads CSASVGTDSPLHF. The CDR3 nucleotides read TGCAGTGCTAGTGTTGGGACCGATTCACCCCTCCACTTT.

The chain joins TRBV5-4 to TRBJ1-3, with D unresolved. Germline values: CDR1 SGHNT, CDR2 YYREEE (reference sequence). This CDR3 region has 13 residues. V shed 4 bases and J shed 4 bases, with 9 bases lying between them. The CDR3 bases are TGTGCCAGCAGCGTCTTGACAGGAAACACCATATATTTT. Its translation: CASSVLTGNTIYF.

The chain couples TRBV9 to TRBJ1-5; D is perhaps TRBD1 (5 bases). The ends were cut back, 4 bases at V and 7 bases at J, with 12 bases in the middle. This CDR3 spans 13 amino acids. The germline CDR1 and CDR2 sequences are SGDLS and YYNGEE. CDR3 nucleotide sequence: TGTGCCAGCAGCAGAGGGGAGGGGCAGCCCCAGCATTTT. It codes for CASSRGEGQPQHF.

This clone was detected only once. The chain has TRBV28 and TRBJ1-5; D uncertain. This CDR3 comprises 15 residues. Germline CDR1 MDHEN, CDR2 SYDVKM. V was trimmed by 2 bases and J by 0 bases, leaving 8 bases between them. CDR3 region: CASSLADHSNQPQHF. The CDR3 nucleotides are TGTGCCAGCAGTTTAGCAGATCATAGCAATCAGCCCCAGCATTTT.

J is TRBJ2-1 and V is TRBV5-1; the D gene is possibly TRBD2 (6 bases). Trimming cost V 0 bases and J 10 bases, with 14 bases left between them. The CDR3 has 14 amino acids. Germline lookup yields CDR1 SGHRS and CDR2 YFSETQ. CDR3 region: CASSLDLASREQFF. Here the CDR3 DNA reads TGCGCCAGCAGCTTGGACCTAGCGTCCAGGGAGCAGTTCTTC.

This sequence joins TRBV2 and TRBJ1-1; no definite D call. The CDR3 is 14 residues long. The germline V gene has CDR1 SNHLY and CDR2 FYNNEI. V shed 7 bases and J shed 2 bases, with 14 bases lying between them. CDR3 nucleotides: TGTGCCAGCACCGGGGAAGCGGTAAACACTGAAGCTTTCTTT. It translates to CASTGEAVNTEAFF.

V is TRBV7-9 and J is TRBJ2-3, with D unclear. Per the germline V gene, CDR1 is SEHNR and CDR2 is FQNEAQ (reference sequence). Trimming stripped 6 bases from V and 6 bases from J, with 13 bases between. The CDR3 is 13 amino acids. CDR3 loop: CASSSLVSDTQYF. The CDR3 bases are TGTGCCAGCAGTTCGCTAGTTTCTGATACGCAGTATTTT.

The chain has TRBV7-3 and TRBJ2-5; D may be TRBD1 or TRBD2 (5 bases each). This CDR3 is 13 amino acids long. V lost 3 bases and J 5 bases, leaving 10 bases between the germline ends. Germline V lookup: CDR1 SGHTA, CDR2 FQGTGA. Written as DNA, the CDR3 is TGTGCCAGCAGCTTCGGGGCCGGGGAGACCCAGTACTTC. It yields the protein CASSFGAGETQYF.

The chain is built from TRBV14 and TRBJ1-2; 7 bases map to TRBD1. The CDR3 contains 13 residues. Germline V gene sequence: CDR1 SGHDN, CDR2 FVKESK. The junction had 2 bases not matched to a gene; V was cut back by 4 bases and J by 3 bases. The CDR3 here is CASSPGTDYGYTF. The DNA of the CDR3 is TGTGCCAGCAGCCCCGGGACAGACTATGGCTACACCTTC.

This clone has only one observation. The V gene is TRBV5-1, the J gene TRBJ1-4; D might be TRBD1 (5 bases). This CDR3 has 14 amino acids. CDR1 SGHRS and CDR2 YFSETQ come from the germline V gene. V shed 4 bases and J shed 3 bases, with 10 bases lying between them. The CDR3 reads CASSVRESNEKLFF. The CDR3 DNA sequence: TGCGCCAGCAGCGTCAGGGAATCTAATGAAAAACTGTTTTTT.

J is TRBJ2-5 and V is TRBV5-4; possibly TRBD2 for D (5 bases). V dropped 0 bases and J dropped 7 bases, with 13 bases sitting between them. Germline V gene data show CDR1 as SGHNT and CDR2 as YYREEE (reference sequence). This CDR3 has 14 amino acids. DNA for the CDR3: TGTGCCAGCAGCTTGGAGCCGGGGTTCCTGACCCAGTACTTC. This sequence encodes CASSLEPGFLTQYF.

CDR3 protein: CASSSPGQGNGYTF. CDR3 nucleotide sequence: TGTGCCAGCAGTTCCCCGGGACAGGGAAACGGCTACACCTTC. V is TRBV6-5 and J is TRBJ1-2; TRBD1 agrees at 9 bases. The germline gives CDR1 MNHEY, CDR2 SVGAGI. CDR3 length: 14 amino acids. The V segment lost 4 bases and the J segment 8 bases; nucleotides outside the gene matches: 8.

This rearrangement joins TRBV6-5 to TRBJ1-4, with 7 bases lining up with TRBD1. The CDR3 sequence is 15 residues long. The junction had 5 bases not matched to a gene; V was cut back by 4 bases and J by 3 bases. Germline assignment: CDR1 MNHEY and CDR2 SVGAGI. The CDR3 here is CASSLTGWPNEKLFF. The DNA of the CDR3 is TGTGCCAGCAGTTTGACAGGGTGGCCTAATGAAAAACTGTTTTTT.

The chain uses TRBV11-3 and TRBJ2-7; no definite D call. CDR1 SGHNT and CDR2 YENEEA come from the germline V gene. V lost 2 bases and J lost 0, with 8 bases in between. This CDR3 comprises 14 residues. CDR3 protein: CASSLYVTSYEQYF. CDR3 DNA: TGTGCCAGCAGCTTATATGTCACCTCCTACGAGCAGTACTTC.

This clone has only one observation. V is TRBV5-1 and J is TRBJ2-7; possible D gene TRBD2, 5 bases. With 2 bases removed from V and 7 bases from J, the gap between germline ends came to 10 bases. Looked up from germline, CDR1 is SGHRS and CDR2 is YFSETQ. This CDR3 contains 12 residues. CDR3 region: CASSLSTGEQYF. For the CDR3, the DNA is TGCGCCAGCAGCTTAAGTACGGGGGAGCAGTACTTC.